The sequence of this T cell receptor beta chain was determined in a study of OX40 agonist ivuxolimab in advanced cancers. Overall study: Every 2 weeks, patients got intravenous ivuxolimab at one of six dose levels (0.01-10 mg/kg). Study results and limitations: Mean expanded clone counts were higher in CD8+ than CD4+ T cells. Some of the lowest clonal expansion was seen in partial responders at 0.1-3.0 mg/kg. Normalized expansion of T-cell clones was also low for some nonresponders.

Libraries were prepared by immunoSEQ multiplex PCR; TCRdb keeps only in-frame clonotypes and omits some of them. The sample lists about 84,000 clones; over 65% were seen once. In this sample, this clone turned up once. Its specificity is unknown. This CDR3 is 13 amino acids long. Per germline, CDR1 SGHDN and CDR2 FVKESK. Trimming pared 1 base from V and 7 bases from J, leaving 11 bases between. The sample was CD4+ or CD8+ T cells sorted from blood, taken in a trial of the OX40 agonist ivuxolimab. V usage is TRBV14 and J usage is TRBJ2-7, with no clear D. This receptor was identified in an adult with an advanced solid tumor such as melanoma, head and neck, liver or kidney cancer. For the CDR3, the DNA is TGTGCCAGCAGCCAAGGGGCCCTTAGGGAGCAGTACGTC. It yields the protein CASSQGALREQYV.